This is a list of T cell receptor beta chains from one sample in a study of T-cell memory formation after mild COVID-19. TCRdb processed the 5' RACE reads anew with MiXCR; each CDR3 protein has one entry. The table lists some 410,000 distinct CDR3 sequences, about 22% of them singletons. Material for sequencing was PBMCs or a T cell subset sorted from them (not recorded which). The receptors stem from an adult woman who had mild COVID-19 (a few samples of this study predate the infection). Cell type and time point are not known. CDR3s leave out the opening cysteine and the closing phenylalanine or tryptophan.

V gene,CDR3 protein
TRBV7-9,ASSVGGADGYNSPLH
TRBV12-3/TRBV12-4,ASRPGTGTINYGYT
TRBV21-1,ASSTRDTNQPQH
TRBV7-9,ASSLGGFGEQF
TRBV10-3,AIRAGQGASNEQF
TRBV7-9,ASSLDVTFQETQY
TRBV6-2/TRBV6-3,ASSFNSAGTSPYEQY
TRBV20-1,SAKETVSNQPQH
TRBV4-3,ASSQDWGTGSNEQY
TRBV7-3,ASSKGSLGGANVLT
TRBV7-6,ASSPDTGVDTEAF
TRBV5-1,AISLGQGAKYGYT
TRBV20-1,SARASGGNTGELF
TRBV5-6,ASSPGAVNTGELF
TRBV20-1,SAKGLEVKTEAF
TRBV10-2,ASSSGDGDTQY
TRBV2,ASSKDRGELF
TRBV3-1,ASSQVYGQDGYT
TRBV5-1,ASSSRDRGHEKLF
TRBV20-1,SAVPGGQGIQPQH
TRBV20-1,SASSTMNTEAF
TRBV20-1,SATRRQGGNTDTQY
TRBV7-9,ASSLRGLAGGPWRTDEQF
TRBV29-1,SVNTGTGSSYEQY
TRBV7-9,ASSLEAGTGVYDTQY
TRBV11-2,ASSHLAGGRNEQF
TRBV6-5,ASSWSMGQGLEGYT
TRBV5-1,ASSLEAGNEQF
TRBV15,ATSTPETPTYEQY
TRBV7-2,ASSPLQGPGELF
TRBV20-1,SASWTLTPRTEAF
TRBV5-1,ASSLEGGRAIETQY
TRBV14,ASSYRAGTVEKLF
TRBV18,ASSLSGLAGGADTQY
TRBV30,AWSGLAGGMSSYNEQF
TRBV7-2,ASSLETGPAYNEQF
TRBV7-8,ASSARTGRRGNQPQH
TRBV14,ASSQRWDSPLH
TRBV5-1,ASSSKGQGRVDIQY
TRBV7-2,ASSPWGGGETQY
TRBV6-5,ASSYDGGRGEKLF
TRBV7-6,ASSLLLSSGANVLT
TRBV27,ASSLIPGKTQY
TRBV5-1,ASSTGTSGSADTQY
TRBV7-3,ASSLTVGRDEAF
TRBV5-1,ASSLSISDRDPYEQY
TRBV29-1,SVEDLEQGDGYT
TRBV9,ASSLTGTENSPLH
TRBV5-8,ASSLNRLRSPFYEQY
TRBV5-4,ASSPGQGKL
TRBV7-6,ASSLGDWEGAYEQY
TRBV11-3,ASSSPRGRQNTEAF
TRBV7-9,ASSGARVFNEKLF
TRBV5-5,ASSLRQGLSSGELF
TRBV12-3/TRBV12-4,ASSSRGDGTEAF
TRBV9,ASSADRGVYGYT
TRBV6-6,ASSYAIRTGELF
TRBV5-5,ASSGTGTEETQY
TRBV6-1,ASSLHDTYEQY